A single sample is the source of the 11 T cell receptor beta chains below, sequenced in a study of spatial heterogeneity in lung cancer. Specified time point: sample taken at primary tumor resection. TCRdb re-derived calls from the 5' RACE reads in MiXCR, one entry per CDR3 protein. This table has tens of thousands of distinct CDR3 sequences, 9.5% to 15% appearing once. Specimen: PBMCs, collected at surgery. The source of these receptors is a male donor with early-stage non-small cell lung cancer.

This chain links TRBV7-3 with TRBJ2-1; 9 nucleotides line up with TRBD2. Germline CDR1 reads SGHTA; CDR2 reads FQGTGA. The junction had 5 bases not matched to a gene; V was cut back by 5 bases and J by 0 bases. The CDR3 length is 16 residues. The CDR3 nucleotides read TGTGCCAGCAGCCGATTTAGCGGGAGCTCCTACAATGAGCAGTTCTTC. Its protein is CASSRFSGSSYNEQFF.

This clonotype was seen repeatedly, ten times or more. The CDR3 bases are TGTGCCAGCAGCTTCGCGACTAGCGGATGGATGGGTGAGCAGTACTTC. Residues: CASSFATSGWMGEQYF. The chain carries TRBV6-2 or TRBV6-3 and TRBJ2-7; 9 positions match TRBD2. This CDR3 spans 16 amino acids. CDR1 and CDR2 (germline): MNHEY, SVGEGT. With 6 bases clipped from V and 7 bases from J, the junction kept 16 bases outside the gene matches.

The V call is TRBV7-8, the J call TRBJ2-5, with 7 bases aligning to TRBD1. This CDR3 is built from 14 residues. Germline-derived CDR1 and CDR2 are SGHVS and FQNEAQ. After removal of 1 base from V and 5 bases from J, the junction contained 4 bases not matched to a gene. CDR3 amino acids: CASSLGGTDETQYF. The CDR3 DNA is TGTGCCAGCAGCTTAGGAGGGACAGACGAGACCCAGTACTTC.

The chain recombines TRBV30 with TRBJ1-5; 9 nucleotides align to TRBD1. V lost 0 bases, J lost 11 bases, and 2 bases stayed unmatched. The CDR3 totals 12 residues. CDR1 and CDR2 (germline): GTSNPN, SVGIG (reference sequence). DNA of the CDR3: TGTGCCTGGAGTGTCCGACAGGGGGCCCAGCATTTT. It yields the protein CAWSVRQGAQHF.

The gene calls are TRBV20-1 and TRBJ1-2, with D maybe TRBD1 (5 bases). Germline V gene lookup returns CDR1 DFQATT and CDR2 SNEGSKA (reference sequence). Trimming shortened V by 0 bases and J by 0 bases, and 26 bases separated the two germline ends. There are 20 residues in the CDR3. CDR3 coding DNA: TGCAGTGCTAGAGATAACAGTCTGGGCAGGGTGACATCAGCTAACTATGGCTACACCTTC. Its protein product is CSARDNSLGRVTSANYGYTF.

This chain uses TRBV7-9 with TRBJ1-5; 8 bases fit TRBD1. This CDR3 spans 14 amino acids. V lost 0 bases to trimming and J lost 5 bases; unmatched junction nucleotides: 0. Germline CDR1 reads SEHNR; CDR2 reads FQNEAQ (reference sequence). CDR3 DNA sequence: TGTGCCAGCAGCTTAGCGACAGGGGATCAGCCCCAGCATTTT. This sequence encodes CASSLATGDQPQHF.

This clonotype was recorded a few times. The genes are TRBV28 and TRBJ2-1, with TRBD2 matching over 7 bases. V trimming: 10 bases; J trimming: 5 bases; junction bases outside the gene matches: 23. CDR1 and CDR2 from the germline V gene are MDHEN and SYDVKM. The CDR3 is 18 residues long. The CDR3 spells CATARGRTKLIGNNEQFF. The CDR3 DNA reads as TGTGCCACCGCTCGCGGGAGAACAAAACTCATTGGAAACAATGAGCAGTTCTTC.

This clonotype was counted at least ten times. The chain joins TRBV7-2 to TRBJ2-7; D may match TRBD1 or TRBD2 (7 bases each). Germline V gene data show CDR1 as SGHTA and CDR2 as FQGNSA. V was pared by 0 bases and J by 5 bases, with 14 bases between. CDR3 size: 15 residues. In DNA, the CDR3 is TGTGCCAGCAGCTTAGCTTCAGGGGGGGTCGACGAGCAGTACTTC. Translation gives CASSLASGGVDEQYF.

In this sample, this clonotype turned up a few times. The chain joins TRBV6-1 to TRBJ1-2; D might be TRBD1 (5 bases). CDR3 size: 14 residues. Germline V lookup: CDR1 MNHNS, CDR2 SASEGT. Trimming pared 0 bases from V and 8 bases from J, leaving 13 bases between. In nucleotides, the CDR3 is TGTGCCAGCAGTGAAGCCGGGGGTTTCTCCGGCTACACCTTC. Amino acid sequence: CASSEAGGFSGYTF.

This clonotype was recorded many times. The chain uses TRBV12-3 or TRBV12-4 and TRBJ1-2; D is ambiguous. The CDR3 is 13 amino acids. V was cut by 3 bases and J by 4 bases, with 9 bases left in between. The CDR3 reads CASSLPGGYGYTF. In DNA form, the CDR3 reads TGTGCCAGCAGTTTGCCGGGCGGCTATGGCTACACCTTC.

In this sample, this clonotype turned up a few times. The chain carries TRBV5-6 and TRBJ1-2; no clear D. This CDR3 has 14 residues. V dropped 2 bases and J dropped 9 bases, with 17 bases sitting between them. Per germline, CDR1 SGHDT and CDR2 YYEEEE. CDR3 sequence reads: CASSFTTGVRRYTF. DNA for the CDR3: TGTGCCAGCAGCTTTACGACGGGAGTAAGGCGCTACACCTTC.